This is a list of T cell receptor beta chains from one sample in a study of cytomegalovirus exposure and HLA in healthy donors. The data were produced by immunoSEQ multiplex PCR, yet TCRdb's version contains in-frame clones alone and is incomplete. The sample includes about 140,000 clones, 80% to 90% seen only once; the top ten take approximately 3%. The material sequenced was PBMCs. The receptors were gathered from a man between 18 and 35 years old in good health and CMV-seronegative. Each CDR3 is given with its conserved first and last residue. The D gene is left open where the match is weak. The size field is filled for only some rows; it gives once, few, many or a size class.

D	V	J	size	CDR3	DNA
.	TRBV5-1	TRBJ1-1	.	CASSLAREDTEAFF	TGCGCCAGCAGCTTGGCCAGAGAGGACACTGAAGCTTTCTTT
.	TRBV6-6	TRBJ1-1	.	CASSPGTLNTEAFF	TGTGCCAGCAGTCCCGGGACACTGAACACTGAAGCTTTCTTT
.	TRBV6-6	TRBJ2-7	.	CASSPGLPYEQYF	TGTGCCAGCAGCCCGGGACTCCCCTACGAGCAGTACTTC
.	TRBV27	TRBJ2-7	.	CASSFQPRGEQYF	TGTGCCAGCAGTTTCCAGCCGAGAGGCGAGCAGTACTTC
.	TRBV2	TRBJ2-5	.	CATNPGGRYQETQYF	TGTGCCACCAACCCGGGTGGTCGGTACCAAGAGACCCAGTACTTC
TRBD1	TRBV27	TRBJ2-1	.	CASSPTGPEYNEQFF	TGTGCCAGCAGTCCGACAGGGCCGGAATACAATGAGCAGTTCTTC
TRBD2	TRBV12-5	TRBJ2-5	.	CASGNPLAGFWETQYF	TGTGCTAGTGGTAACCCACTAGCGGGGTTCTGGGAGACCCAGTACTTC
.	TRBV7-9	TRBJ2-5	.	CASSFGTLETQYF	TGTGCCAGCAGCTTTGGGACACTGGAGACCCAGTACTTC
TRBD2	TRBV13	TRBJ2-1	few	CASSYPGLAGEDSNEQFF	TGTGCCAGCAGCTACCCGGGGCTAGCGGGAGAGGACAGCAATGAGCAGTTCTTC
TRBD1	TRBV14	TRBJ1-5	.	CASSQYQFRTGGDQPQHF	TGTGCCAGCAGCCAATACCAATTCCGGACAGGGGGCGATCAGCCCCAGCATTTT
.	TRBV6-5	TRBJ1-4	.	CASSSIQGLVEKLFF	TGTGCCAGCAGTTCGATCCAGGGCCTGGTCGAAAAACTGTTTTTT
TRBD1	TRBV10-2	TRBJ2-3	once	CASSVQGESTDTQYF	TGCGCCAGCAGTGTACAGGGGGAAAGCACAGATACGCAGTATTTT
.	TRBV6-5	TRBJ1-6	.	CASSIQGLSYSPLHF	TGTGCCAGCAGTATTCAGGGGCTTAGTTATTCACCCCTCCACTTT
.	TRBV30	TRBJ2-6	.	CAWRRGRSMAGANVLTF	TGTGCCTGGAGGCGCGGCAGATCGATGGCCGGGGCCAACGTCCTGACTTTC
TRBD2	TRBV7-7	TRBJ2-1	.	CASSLELAGDGEQFF	TGTGCCAGCAGCTTAGAACTAGCGGGGGATGGTGAGCAGTTCTTC
.	TRBV27	TRBJ1-1	.	CASSSVRDTEAFF	TGTGCCAGCAGCTCCGTTCGCGACACTGAAGCTTTCTTT
TRBD2	TRBV29-1	TRBJ2-3	.	CSVGVGGGSTDTQYF	TGCAGCGTTGGCGTCGGGGGGGGGAGCACAGATACGCAGTATTTT
.	TRBV7-2	TRBJ1-5	.	CASSLEQGNQPQHF	TGTGCCAGCAGCTTAGAGCAGGGCAATCAGCCCCAGCATTTT
TRBD2	TRBV30	TRBJ2-1	.	CAGVRSGSRNEQFF	TGTGCCGGGGTCCGTAGCGGGAGTCGCAATGAGCAGTTCTTC
.	TRBV7-2	TRBJ2-7	.	CASGPGGDSPYEQYF	TGTGCCAGCGGGCCGGGGGGGGACAGCCCCTACGAGCAGTACTTC
.	TRBV30	TRBJ2-1	.	CAWSVSSGGYNEQFF	TGTGCCTGGAGTGTTTCCAGCGGAGGCTACAATGAGCAGTTCTTC
TRBD1	TRBV19	TRBJ1-6	few	CASSMTGQPYNSPLHF	TGTGCCAGTAGTATGACGGGACAGCCCTATAATTCACCCCTCCACTTT
.	TRBV7-6	TRBJ2-1	.	CASSLAEPTWRAYNEQFF	TGTGCCAGCAGCTTAGCGGAGCCTACCTGGAGAGCCTACAATGAGCAGTTCTTC
.	TRBV27	TRBJ1-2	.	CASSDGTSLSGYTF	TGTGCCAGCTCCGACGGGACATCTCTCAGCGGCTACACCTTC
.	TRBV4-1	TRBJ1-5	.	CASSQSPGSLMYQPQHF	TGCGCCAGCAGCCAGAGTCCCGGGAGCTTGATGTATCAGCCCCAGCATTTT
.	TRBV14	TRBJ1-2	.	CASSPLTGIYGYTF	TGTGCCAGCAGCCCCCTGACAGGCATCTATGGCTACACCTTC
.	TRBV6-6	TRBJ2-3	.	CASTPRGRRGDTQYF	TGTGCCAGCACCCCCAGGGGTAGGCGTGGGGATACGCAGTATTTT
TRBD1	TRBV19	TRBJ2-7	.	CASRDRVFHEQYF	TGTGCCAGTAGGGACAGGGTGTTCCACGAGCAGTACTTC
.	TRBV18	TRBJ2-7	few	CASSPTTSLGNEQYF	TGTGCCAGCTCACCGACGACTAGTTTGGGGAACGAGCAGTACTTC
TRBD2	TRBV10-3	TRBJ2-1	.	CAISELAGGGDEQFF	TGTGCCATCAGTGAGTTAGCGGGGGGTGGCGATGAGCAGTTCTTC
TRBD1	TRBV5-4	TRBJ1-2	many	CASANQGEDGYTF	TGTGCCAGCGCCAACCAGGGGGAGGATGGCTACACCTTC
.	TRBV28	TRBJ1-4	once	CASVGGSDEKLFF	TGTGCCAGCGTAGGGGGTTCGGATGAAAAACTGTTTTTT
.	TRBV18	TRBJ2-1	few	CASSMDLAEYNEQFF	TGTGCCAGCTCAATGGACTTAGCAGAATACAATGAGCAGTTCTTC
.	TRBV28	TRBJ2-5	.	CASSLVGPQETQYF	TGTGCCAGCAGTTTAGTGGGGCCGCAAGAGACCCAGTACTTC
TRBD1	TRBV18	TRBJ1-2	.	CASSRYRGLGGYTF	TGTGCCAGCTCACGATACAGGGGGCTGGGTGGCTACACCTTC
TRBD1	TRBV29-1	TRBJ2-5	.	CSVGDRGRGETQYF	TGCAGCGTTGGGGACAGGGGGCGAGGTGAGACCCAGTACTTC